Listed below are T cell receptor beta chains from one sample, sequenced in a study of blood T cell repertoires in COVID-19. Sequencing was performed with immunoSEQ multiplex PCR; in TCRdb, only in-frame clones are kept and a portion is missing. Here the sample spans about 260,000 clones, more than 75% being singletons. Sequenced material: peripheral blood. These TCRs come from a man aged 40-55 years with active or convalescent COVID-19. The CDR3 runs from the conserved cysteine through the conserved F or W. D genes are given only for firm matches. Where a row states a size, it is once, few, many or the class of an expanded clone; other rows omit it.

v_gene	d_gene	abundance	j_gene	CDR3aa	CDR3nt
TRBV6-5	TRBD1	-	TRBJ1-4	CASRIGTAYEKLFF	TGTGCCAGCAGGATCGGGACAGCCTATGAAAAACTGTTTTTT
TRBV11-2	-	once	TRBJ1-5	CASSFGVDQPQHF	TGTGCCAGCAGCTTTGGTGTAGATCAGCCCCAGCATTTT
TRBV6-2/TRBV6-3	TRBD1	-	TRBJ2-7	CASSRRTGQGSSSYEQYF	TGTGCCAGCAGCCGTAGAACAGGACAGGGGTCCAGCTCCTACGAGCAGTACTTC
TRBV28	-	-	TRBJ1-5	CASSFPADQPQHF	TGTGCCAGCAGTTTTCCGGCGGATCAGCCCCAGCATTTT
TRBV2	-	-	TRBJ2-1	CASSTRGSSYNEQFF	TGTGCCAGCAGCACCAGGGGAAGCTCCTACAATGAGCAGTTCTTC
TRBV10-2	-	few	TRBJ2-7	CASTGGGGEQYF	TGCGCCAGCACCGGTGGGGGCGGCGAGCAGTACTTC
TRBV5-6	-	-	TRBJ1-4	CASSLWGLDEKLFF	TGTGCCAGCAGCTTGTGGGGGCTGGATGAAAAACTGTTTTTT
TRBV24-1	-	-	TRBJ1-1	CATRGDGNTEAFF	TGTGCCACCAGGGGAGACGGGAACACTGAAGCTTTCTTT
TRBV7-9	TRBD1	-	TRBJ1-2	CASSKLILTGGKNYGYTF	TGTGCCAGCAGCAAACTTATTCTGACAGGGGGCAAGAACTATGGCTACACCTTC
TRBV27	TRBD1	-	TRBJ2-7	CASSLFPPGQGMAYEQYF	TGTGCCAGCAGTTTATTCCCACCCGGACAGGGTATGGCCTACGAGCAGTACTTC
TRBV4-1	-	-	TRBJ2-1	CASSQGRGQYNEQFF	TGCGCCAGCAGCCAGGGTAGGGGCCAGTACAATGAGCAGTTCTTC
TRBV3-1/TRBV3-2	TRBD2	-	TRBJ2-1	CASSPSWEGRDEQFF	TGTGCCAGCAGCCCTTCCTGGGAGGGGAGGGATGAGCAGTTCTTC
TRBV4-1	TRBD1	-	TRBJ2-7	CASSRPGQPYEQYF	TGCGCCAGCAGCCGTCCGGGACAGCCCTACGAGCAGTACTTC
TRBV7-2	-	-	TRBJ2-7	CASSPPGVIYEQYF	TGTGCCAGCAGCCCTCCGGGGGTGATCTACGAGCAGTACTTC
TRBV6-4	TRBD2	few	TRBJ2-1	CASSDGGGGNEQFF	TGTGCCAGCAGTGATGGCGGGGGAGGGAATGAGCAGTTCTTC
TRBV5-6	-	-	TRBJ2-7	CASSNQQSPGEQYF	TGTGCCAGCAGCAACCAACAGTCTCCCGGCGAGCAGTACTTC
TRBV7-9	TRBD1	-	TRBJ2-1	CASSLTTGEQQFF	TGTGCCAGCAGCTTGACAACAGGGGAACAGCAGTTCTTC
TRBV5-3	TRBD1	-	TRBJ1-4	CARNRGREKLFF	TGTGCCAGAAACAGGGGGCGCGAAAAACTGTTTTTT
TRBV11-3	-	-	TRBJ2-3	CASSLLAGTDTQYF	TGTGCCAGCAGCTTATTGGCTGGCACAGATACGCAGTATTTT
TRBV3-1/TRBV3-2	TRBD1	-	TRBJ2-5	CASSPPGQTQETQYF	TGTGCCAGCAGCCCACCGGGACAGACCCAAGAGACCCAGTACTTC
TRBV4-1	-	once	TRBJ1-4	CASSQVVNEKLFF	TGCGCCAGCAGCCAAGTAGTCAATGAAAAACTGTTTTTT
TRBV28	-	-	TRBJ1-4	CASSLLGKLFF	TGTGCCAGCAGTCTACTAGGGAAACTGTTTTTT